The rows below give T cell receptor beta chains drawn from one sample of a study of shared clonotypes between healthy human individuals. TCRdb keeps only in-frame clones here, not all; method: immunoSEQ multiplex PCR. The profile shows under 850,000 clones, 80% to 95% of them singletons. Sequencing was carried out using naive CD8+ T cells sorted from blood. The receptors here all came from a man in his thirties or forties in good health. The CDR3 runs from the conserved cysteine through the conserved F or W. A D gene is named only where the DNA matches it firmly. Clone size is given for some rows only: seen once, a few or many times, or a class if the clone is expanded.

clone_size: .
j_call: TRBJ2-6
d_call: .
v_call: TRBV19
cdr3_aa: CASTLTGYGANVLTF
cdr3_nt: TGTGCCAGTACCTTAACCGGGTACGGGGCCAACGTCCTGACTTTC

clone_size: .
j_call: TRBJ2-3
d_call: TRBD2
v_call: TRBV6-6
cdr3_aa: CASTLAESTDTQYF
cdr3_nt: TGTGCCAGCACTCTAGCGGAAAGCACAGATACGCAGTATTTT

clone_size: once
j_call: TRBJ2-2
d_call: .
v_call: TRBV29-1
cdr3_aa: CSVLGDTGELFF
cdr3_nt: TGCAGCGTTCTTGGGGACACCGGGGAGCTGTTTTTT

clone_size: .
j_call: TRBJ2-3
d_call: .
v_call: TRBV19
cdr3_aa: CASSISDPGDTQYF
cdr3_nt: TGTGCCAGTAGTATATCGGACCCGGGGGATACGCAGTATTTT

clone_size: .
j_call: TRBJ2-3
d_call: .
v_call: TRBV9
cdr3_aa: CASSPGGRGDTQYF
cdr3_nt: TGTGCCAGCAGCCCCGGTGGGAGAGGAGATACGCAGTATTTT

clone_size: .
j_call: TRBJ2-7
d_call: .
v_call: TRBV2
cdr3_aa: CASSESEGPWSYEQYF
cdr3_nt: TGTGCCAGCAGTGAATCTGAGGGGCCTTGGTCCTACGAGCAGTACTTC

clone_size: .
j_call: TRBJ2-1
d_call: .
v_call: TRBV2
cdr3_aa: CASSWQGSYNEQFF
cdr3_nt: TGTGCCAGCAGCTGGCAGGGCTCCTACAATGAGCAGTTCTTC

clone_size: .
j_call: TRBJ1-5
d_call: .
v_call: TRBV5-4
cdr3_aa: CASSLAAGHQPQHF
cdr3_nt: TGTGCCAGCAGCTTGGCGGCAGGGCATCAGCCCCAGCATTTT

clone_size: .
j_call: TRBJ1-2
d_call: TRBD1
v_call: TRBV7-9
cdr3_aa: CASRGRDSRNYGYTF
cdr3_nt: TGTGCCAGCAGGGGCCGGGACAGTCGGAACTATGGCTACACCTTC

clone_size: .
j_call: TRBJ2-7
d_call: .
v_call: TRBV19
cdr3_aa: CASSIEVLSYEQYF
cdr3_nt: TGTGCCAGTAGTATTGAGGTCTTATCCTACGAGCAGTACTTC

clone_size: .
j_call: TRBJ2-2
d_call: .
v_call: TRBV5-4
cdr3_aa: CASSLDWIAGELFF
cdr3_nt: TGTGCCAGCAGCTTGGATTGGATTGCCGGGGAGCTGTTTTTT

clone_size: .
j_call: TRBJ2-7
d_call: TRBD1
v_call: TRBV27
cdr3_aa: CASSFGQGVGEQYF
cdr3_nt: TGTGCCAGCAGTTTTGGACAGGGGGTGGGCGAGCAGTACTTC

clone_size: .
j_call: TRBJ2-7
d_call: .
v_call: TRBV7-9
cdr3_aa: CASSLGLTELSSYEQYF
cdr3_nt: TGTGCCAGCAGCTTAGGACTGACCGAACTAAGCTCCTACGAGCAGTACTTC

clone_size: .
j_call: TRBJ2-5
d_call: .
v_call: TRBV7-6
cdr3_aa: CAGSGLGETQYF
cdr3_nt: TGTGCCGGATCCGGGTTGGGAGAGACCCAGTACTTC

clone_size: .
j_call: TRBJ1-1
d_call: .
v_call: TRBV4-2
cdr3_aa: CASSQAWGGTEAFF
cdr3_nt: TGTGCCAGCAGCCAGGCCTGGGGGGGAACTGAAGCTTTCTTT

clone_size: once
j_call: TRBJ2-7
d_call: TRBD2
v_call: TRBV30
cdr3_aa: CAWSSTSGVGEQYF
cdr3_nt: TGTGCCTGGAGTAGCACTAGCGGCGTGGGAGAGCAGTACTTC

clone_size: .
j_call: TRBJ1-5
d_call: .
v_call: TRBV13
cdr3_aa: CASSLGRIGNQPQHF
cdr3_nt: TGTGCCAGCAGCTTAGGTCGCATCGGCAATCAGCCCCAGCATTTT

clone_size: .
j_call: TRBJ2-1
d_call: .
v_call: TRBV28
cdr3_aa: CASSLGFGDEQFF
cdr3_nt: TGTGCCAGCAGTTTGGGGTTTGGAGATGAGCAGTTCTTC

clone_size: .
j_call: TRBJ1-1
d_call: TRBD1
v_call: TRBV7-9
cdr3_aa: CASSNLQGALRDTEAFF
cdr3_nt: TGTGCCAGCAGCAATCTCCAGGGGGCGTTGAGGGACACTGAAGCTTTCTTT

clone_size: .
j_call: TRBJ2-7
d_call: TRBD2
v_call: TRBV7-9
cdr3_aa: CASSLLAGGGGEQYF
cdr3_nt: TGTGCCAGCAGCTTATTGGCGGGAGGGGGAGGCGAGCAGTACTTC

clone_size: .
j_call: TRBJ2-2
d_call: .
v_call: TRBV6-4
cdr3_aa: CASSDQDTSSGELFF
cdr3_nt: TGTGCCAGCAGTGACCAAGATACTAGTTCTGGGGAGCTGTTTTTT

clone_size: .
j_call: TRBJ2-3
d_call: TRBD1
v_call: TRBV14
cdr3_aa: CASSQLDRGRADTQYF
cdr3_nt: TGTGCCAGCAGCCAATTAGACAGGGGTCGCGCAGATACGCAGTATTTT

clone_size: .
j_call: TRBJ1-5
d_call: .
v_call: TRBV6-1
cdr3_aa: CASSDRTGNNQPQHF
cdr3_nt: TGTGCCAGCAGTGATCGGACCGGAAACAATCAGCCCCAGCATTTT

clone_size: .
j_call: TRBJ1-1
d_call: .
v_call: TRBV2
cdr3_aa: CASSDRIEAFF
cdr3_nt: TGTGCCAGCAGTGACAGAATTGAAGCTTTCTTT

clone_size: .
j_call: TRBJ2-3
d_call: .
v_call: TRBV28
cdr3_aa: CASSFIGRSTDTQYF
cdr3_nt: TGTGCCAGCAGTTTTATCGGGAGAAGCACAGATACGCAGTATTTT

clone_size: .
j_call: TRBJ2-3
d_call: .
v_call: TRBV7-9
cdr3_aa: CASSPFDSNTQYF
cdr3_nt: TGTGCCAGCAGCCCCTTTGACAGCAATACGCAGTATTTT

clone_size: .
j_call: TRBJ2-7
d_call: .
v_call: TRBV10-3
cdr3_aa: CAISESLTYEQYF
cdr3_nt: TGTGCCATCAGTGAGTCGTTAACCTACGAGCAGTACTTC

clone_size: .
j_call: TRBJ2-1
d_call: .
v_call: TRBV10-2
cdr3_aa: CASLPGPMGSNEQFF
cdr3_nt: TGCGCCAGCCTACCCGGACCGATGGGGAGCAATGAGCAGTTCTTC

clone_size: .
j_call: TRBJ2-2
d_call: .
v_call: TRBV6-6
cdr3_aa: CASSWGAGELFF
cdr3_nt: TGTGCCAGCAGTTGGGGGGCCGGGGAGCTGTTTTTT

clone_size: .
j_call: TRBJ1-5
d_call: TRBD1
v_call: TRBV5-8
cdr3_aa: CASSVDRGQSNQPQHF
cdr3_nt: TGTGCCAGCAGCGTGGACAGGGGGCAAAGCAATCAGCCCCAGCATTTT

clone_size: .
j_call: TRBJ2-2
d_call: .
v_call: TRBV29-1
cdr3_aa: CSVEYGTGELFF
cdr3_nt: TGCAGCGTTGAATACGGGACCGGGGAGCTGTTTTTT

clone_size: .
j_call: TRBJ2-2
d_call: TRBD2
v_call: TRBV7-2
cdr3_aa: CAGSGAARQVVAGELFF
cdr3_nt: TGTGCCGGTAGCGGGGCTGCCCGACAGGTTGTCGCCGGGGAGCTGTTTTTT

clone_size: .
j_call: TRBJ2-1
d_call: .
v_call: TRBV11-2
cdr3_aa: CASSFFGGSSYNEQFF
cdr3_nt: TGTGCCAGCAGCTTTTTCGGGGGTAGCTCCTACAATGAGCAGTTCTTC

clone_size: once
j_call: TRBJ2-3
d_call: .
v_call: TRBV6-1
cdr3_aa: CASSGRLEVDTQYF
cdr3_nt: TGTGCCAGCAGTGGTAGACTAGAGGTAGATACGCAGTATTTT